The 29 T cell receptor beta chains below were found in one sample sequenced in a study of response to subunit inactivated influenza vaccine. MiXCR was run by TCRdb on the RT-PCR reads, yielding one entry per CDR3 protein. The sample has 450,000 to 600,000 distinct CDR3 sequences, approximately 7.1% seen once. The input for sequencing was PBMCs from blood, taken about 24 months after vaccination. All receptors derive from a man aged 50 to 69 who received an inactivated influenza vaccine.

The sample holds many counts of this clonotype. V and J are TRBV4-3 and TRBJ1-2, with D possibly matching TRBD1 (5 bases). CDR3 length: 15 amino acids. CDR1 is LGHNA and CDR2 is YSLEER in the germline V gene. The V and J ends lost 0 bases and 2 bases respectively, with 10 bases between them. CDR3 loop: CASSQEWRQNYGYTF. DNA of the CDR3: TGCGCCAGCAGCCAAGAATGGCGACAGAACTATGGCTACACCTTC.

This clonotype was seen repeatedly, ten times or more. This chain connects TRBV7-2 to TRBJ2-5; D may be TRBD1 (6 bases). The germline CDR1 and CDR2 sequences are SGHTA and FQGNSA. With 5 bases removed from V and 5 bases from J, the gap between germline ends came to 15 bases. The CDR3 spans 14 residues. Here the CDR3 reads CASSINQGMETQYF. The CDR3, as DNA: TGTGCCAGCAGCATAAATCAGGGGATGGAGACCCAGTACTTC. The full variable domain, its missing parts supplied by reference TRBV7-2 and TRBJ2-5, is GAGVSQSPSNKVTEKGKDVELRCDPISGHTALYWYRQSLGQGLEFLIYFQGNSAPDKSGLPSDRFSAERTGGSVSTLTIQRTQQEDSAVYLCASSINQGMETQYFGPGTRLLVL.

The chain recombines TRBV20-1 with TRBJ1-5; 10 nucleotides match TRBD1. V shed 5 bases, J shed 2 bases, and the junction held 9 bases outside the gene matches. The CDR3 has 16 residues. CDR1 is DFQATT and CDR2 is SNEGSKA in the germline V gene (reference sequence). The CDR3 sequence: CSAESPGTGGNQPQHF. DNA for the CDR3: TGCAGTGCTGAAAGTCCCGGGACAGGGGGCAATCAGCCCCAGCATTTT.

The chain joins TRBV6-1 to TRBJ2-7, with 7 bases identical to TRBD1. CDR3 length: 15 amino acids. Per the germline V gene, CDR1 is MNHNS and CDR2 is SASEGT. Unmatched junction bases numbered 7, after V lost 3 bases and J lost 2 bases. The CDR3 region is CASSESWTGAYEQYF. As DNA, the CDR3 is TGTGCCAGCAGTGAGTCCTGGACAGGCGCCTACGAGCAGTACTTC.

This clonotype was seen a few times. The CDR3 bases are TGTGCCAGCGGTTCGGGGGCCGGGGAGCTGTTTTTT. The encoded protein is CASGSGAGELFF. V gene TRBV7-3 combines with J gene TRBJ2-2; the D gene is possibly TRBD2 (6 bases). Between the trimmed V and J ends, which lost 8 bases and 6 bases, there was a span of 10 bases. Per germline, CDR1 SGHTA and CDR2 FQGTGA. CDR3 size: 12 residues.

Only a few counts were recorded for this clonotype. The CDR3 sequence: CASSLSVSVDTQYF. CDR3 nucleotide sequence: TGTGCCAGCAGCTTAAGTGTGTCCGTGGATACGCAGTATTTT. The V gene is TRBV7-9, the J gene TRBJ2-3; no firm D call. Germline V CDR1 and CDR2: SEHNR, FQNEAQ (reference sequence). CDR3 length equals 14 residues. Trimming pared 2 bases from V and 6 bases from J, leaving 12 bases between.

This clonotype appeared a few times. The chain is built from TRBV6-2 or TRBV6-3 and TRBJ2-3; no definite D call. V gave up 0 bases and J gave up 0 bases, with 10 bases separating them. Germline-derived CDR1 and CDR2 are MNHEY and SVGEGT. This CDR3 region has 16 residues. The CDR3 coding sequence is TGTGCCAGCAGTTACTCGATACAGCTAAGCACAGATACGCAGTATTTT. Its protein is CASSYSIQLSTDTQYF.

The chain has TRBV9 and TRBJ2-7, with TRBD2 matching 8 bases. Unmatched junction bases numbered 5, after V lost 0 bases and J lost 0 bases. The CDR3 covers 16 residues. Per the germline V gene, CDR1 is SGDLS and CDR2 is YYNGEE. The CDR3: CASSVGKTSVSYEQYF. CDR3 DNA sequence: TGTGCCAGCAGCGTAGGGAAGACTAGCGTCTCCTACGAGCAGTACTTC.

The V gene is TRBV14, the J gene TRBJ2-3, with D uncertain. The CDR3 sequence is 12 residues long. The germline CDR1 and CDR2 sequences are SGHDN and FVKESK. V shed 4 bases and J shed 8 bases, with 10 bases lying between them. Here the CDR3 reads CASSPNPSTQYF. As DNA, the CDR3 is TGTGCCAGCAGCCCGAATCCTTCTACGCAGTATTTT.

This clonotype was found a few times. In DNA, the CDR3 is TGTGCCAGCAGTTCGGAACTAGCCTACGAGCAGTACTTC. Protein product: CASSSELAYEQYF. The chain is built from TRBV6-2 or TRBV6-3 and TRBJ2-7; weak D call: TRBD2 (5 bases). Trimming cost V 4 bases and J 2 bases, with 9 bases left between them. The CDR3 runs to 13 residues. Per germline, CDR1 MNHEY and CDR2 SVGEGT.

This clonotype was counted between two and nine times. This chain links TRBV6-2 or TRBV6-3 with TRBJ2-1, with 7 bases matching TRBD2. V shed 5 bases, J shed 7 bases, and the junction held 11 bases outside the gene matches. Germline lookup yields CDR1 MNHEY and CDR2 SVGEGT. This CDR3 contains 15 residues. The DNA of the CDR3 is TGTGCCAGCAGTAGGGCGGGACGGCGGGAGAATGAGCAGTTCTTC. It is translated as CASSRAGRRENEQFF.

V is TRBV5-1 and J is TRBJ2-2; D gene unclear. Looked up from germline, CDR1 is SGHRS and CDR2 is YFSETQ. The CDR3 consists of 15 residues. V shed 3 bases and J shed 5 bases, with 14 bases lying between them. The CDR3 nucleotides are TGCGCCAGCAGCTCGCTACCTACAGCTACCGGGGAGCTGTTTTTT. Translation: CASSSLPTATGELFF.

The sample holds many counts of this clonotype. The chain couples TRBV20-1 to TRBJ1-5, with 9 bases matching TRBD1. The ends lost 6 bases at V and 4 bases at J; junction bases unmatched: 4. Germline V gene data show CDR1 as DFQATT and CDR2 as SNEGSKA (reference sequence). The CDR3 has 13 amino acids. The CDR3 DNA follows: TGCAGTGCGACCGGACAGGGGAATCAGCCCCAGCATTTT. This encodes CSATGQGNQPQHF.

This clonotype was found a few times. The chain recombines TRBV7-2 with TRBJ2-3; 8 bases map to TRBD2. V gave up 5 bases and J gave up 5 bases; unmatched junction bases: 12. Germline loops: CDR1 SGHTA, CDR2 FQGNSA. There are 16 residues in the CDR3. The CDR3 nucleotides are TGTGCCAGCAGCCCAATCCAGGGACTAGTAATAGATACGCAGTATTTT. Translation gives CASSPIQGLVIDTQYF.

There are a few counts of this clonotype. The CDR3 sequence is CASSLGGRTISNYGYTF. CDR3 nucleotide sequence: TGCGCCAGCAGCTTAGGAGGACGGACGATTTCTAACTATGGCTACACCTTC. The chain couples TRBV5-1 to TRBJ1-2; D unclear. CDR3 length: 17 residues. CDR1 SGHRS and CDR2 YFSETQ come from the germline V gene. V lost 2 bases and J lost 0, with 17 bases in between. The whole variable domain, filled in from reference TRBV5-1 and TRBJ1-2, reads KAGVTQTPRYLIKTRGQQVTLSCSPISGHRSVSWYQQTPGQGLQFLFEYFSETQRNKGNFPGRFSGRQFSNSRSEMNVSTLELGDSALYLCASSLGGRTISNYGYTFGSGTRLTVV.

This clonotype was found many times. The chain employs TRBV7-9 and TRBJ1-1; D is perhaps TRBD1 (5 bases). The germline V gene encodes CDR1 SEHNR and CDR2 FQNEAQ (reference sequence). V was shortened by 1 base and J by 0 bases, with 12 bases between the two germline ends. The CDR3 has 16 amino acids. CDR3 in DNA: TGTGCCAGCAGCTTAGAGCCGGGACTGATGAACACTGAAGCTTTCTTT. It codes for CASSLEPGLMNTEAFF.

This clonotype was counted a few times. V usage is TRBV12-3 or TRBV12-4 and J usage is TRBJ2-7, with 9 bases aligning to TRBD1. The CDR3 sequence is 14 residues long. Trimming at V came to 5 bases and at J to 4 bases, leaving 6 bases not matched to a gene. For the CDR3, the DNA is TGTGCCAGCAGTCGGACAGGGGCAGGGTACGAGCAGTACTTC. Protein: CASSRTGAGYEQYF.

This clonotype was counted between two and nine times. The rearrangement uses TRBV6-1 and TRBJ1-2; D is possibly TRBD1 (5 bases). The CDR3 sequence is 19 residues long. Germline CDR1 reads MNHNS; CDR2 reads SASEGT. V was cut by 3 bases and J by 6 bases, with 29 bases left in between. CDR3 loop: CASSDDRGWRGRQQNGYTF. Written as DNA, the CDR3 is TGTGCCAGCAGTGATGACCGCGGGTGGAGGGGCCGCCAACAAAATGGCTACACCTTC.

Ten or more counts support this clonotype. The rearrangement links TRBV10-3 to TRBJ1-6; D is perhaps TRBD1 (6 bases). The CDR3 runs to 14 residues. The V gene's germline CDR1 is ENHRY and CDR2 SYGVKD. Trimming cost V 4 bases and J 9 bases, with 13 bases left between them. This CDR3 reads CAISVSGVGSPLHF. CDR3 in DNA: TGTGCCATCAGTGTCTCAGGGGTAGGTTCACCCCTCCACTTT.

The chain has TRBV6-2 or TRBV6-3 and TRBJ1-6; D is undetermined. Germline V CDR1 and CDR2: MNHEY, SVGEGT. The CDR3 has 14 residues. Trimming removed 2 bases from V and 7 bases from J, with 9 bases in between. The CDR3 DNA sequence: TGTGCCAGCAGTTACGTGGCCTCAAATTCACCCCTCCACTTT. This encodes CASSYVASNSPLHF.

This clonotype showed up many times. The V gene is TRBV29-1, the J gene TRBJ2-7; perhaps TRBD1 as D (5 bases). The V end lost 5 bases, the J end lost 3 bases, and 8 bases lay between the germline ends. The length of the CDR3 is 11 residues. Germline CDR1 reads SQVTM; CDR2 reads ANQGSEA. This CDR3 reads CSVLTDYEQYF. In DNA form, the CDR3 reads TGCAGCGTTCTGACAGACTACGAGCAGTACTTC.

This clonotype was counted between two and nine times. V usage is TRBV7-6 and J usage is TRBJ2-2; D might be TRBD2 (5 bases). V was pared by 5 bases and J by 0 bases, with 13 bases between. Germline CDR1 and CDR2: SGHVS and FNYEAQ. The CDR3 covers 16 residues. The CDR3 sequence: CASSPWTPTNTGELFF. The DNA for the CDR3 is TGTGCCAGCAGCCCGTGGACTCCGACGAACACCGGGGAGCTGTTTTTT.

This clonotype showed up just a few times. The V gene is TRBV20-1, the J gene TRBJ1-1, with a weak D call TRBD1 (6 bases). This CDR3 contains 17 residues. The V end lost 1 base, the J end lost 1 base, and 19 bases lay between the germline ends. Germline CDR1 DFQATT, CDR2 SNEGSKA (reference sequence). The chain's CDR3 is CSARGIRGEVQNTEAFF. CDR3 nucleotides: TGCAGTGCTAGAGGTATCAGGGGAGAGGTACAGAACACTGAAGCTTTCTTT.

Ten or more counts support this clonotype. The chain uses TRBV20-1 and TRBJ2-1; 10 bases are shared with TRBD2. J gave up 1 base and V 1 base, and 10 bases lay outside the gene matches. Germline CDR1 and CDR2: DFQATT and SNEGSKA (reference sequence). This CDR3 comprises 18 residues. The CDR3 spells CSARGLAGTARSYNEQFF. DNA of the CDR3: TGCAGTGCTAGAGGACTAGCGGGTACAGCTAGGTCCTACAATGAGCAGTTCTTC.

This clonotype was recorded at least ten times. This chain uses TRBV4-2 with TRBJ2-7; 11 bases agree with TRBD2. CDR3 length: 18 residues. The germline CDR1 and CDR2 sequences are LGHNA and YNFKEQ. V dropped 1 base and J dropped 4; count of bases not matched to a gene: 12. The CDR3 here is CASSQVGSSGGLGYEQYF. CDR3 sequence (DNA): TGTGCCAGCAGCCAAGTAGGATCTAGCGGGGGGCTAGGTTACGAGCAGTACTTC.

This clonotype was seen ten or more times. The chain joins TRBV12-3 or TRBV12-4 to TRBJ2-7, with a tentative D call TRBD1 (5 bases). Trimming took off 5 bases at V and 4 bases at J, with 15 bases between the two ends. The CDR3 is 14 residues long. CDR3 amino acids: CASSPSRVYYEQYF. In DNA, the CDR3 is TGTGCCAGCAGTCCCTCCAGGGTCTATTACGAGCAGTACTTC.

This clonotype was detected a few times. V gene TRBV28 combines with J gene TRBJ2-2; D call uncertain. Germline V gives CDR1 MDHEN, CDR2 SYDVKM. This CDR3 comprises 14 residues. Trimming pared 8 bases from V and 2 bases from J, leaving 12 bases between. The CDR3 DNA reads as TGTGCCAGCCGGACGGGTCGAAACACCGGGGAGCTGTTTTTT. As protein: CASRTGRNTGELFF.

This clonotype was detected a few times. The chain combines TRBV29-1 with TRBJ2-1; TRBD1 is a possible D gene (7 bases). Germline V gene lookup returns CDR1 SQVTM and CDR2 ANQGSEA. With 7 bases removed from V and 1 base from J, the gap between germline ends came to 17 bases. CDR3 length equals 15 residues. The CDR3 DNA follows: TGCAGCGCCCGAGAGGGGGCGGGATCCTACAATGAGCAGTTCTTC. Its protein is CSAREGAGSYNEQFF.

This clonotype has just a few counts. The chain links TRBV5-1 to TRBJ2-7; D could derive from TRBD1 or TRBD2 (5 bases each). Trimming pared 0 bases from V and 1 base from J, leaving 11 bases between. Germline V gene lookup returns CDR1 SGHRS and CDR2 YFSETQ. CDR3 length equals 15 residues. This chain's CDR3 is CASSLGGTVSYEQYF. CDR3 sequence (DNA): TGCGCCAGCAGCTTGGGAGGGACGGTATCCTACGAGCAGTACTTC. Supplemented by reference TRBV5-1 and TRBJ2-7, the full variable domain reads KAGVTQTPRYLIKTRGQQVTLSCSPISGHRSVSWYQQTPGQGLQFLFEYFSETQRNKGNFPGRFSGRQFSNSRSEMNVSTLELGDSALYLCASSLGGTVSYEQYFGPGTRLTVT.